This T cell receptor beta chain was profiled in a study of T cell responses to AZD1222 COVID-19 vaccine. Whole-study findings and limits: Spike as a whole was targeted by vaccine-associated CD4 TCRs, dominant at 160-218 and 743-854. No day 14 peak samples; only post-peak repertoires were characterized.

Second-dose intervals of approximately 4 or approximately 12 weeks were pooled. V lost 5 bases to trimming and J lost 6 bases, with 8 bases between them. The CDR3 extends over 12 amino acids. Turning to this clone: No antigen is known for it.

Repertoires were generated with immunoSEQ multiplex PCR, while TCRdb's copy carries only in-frame clones and drops some. The sample shows 100,000 to 140,000 clones, about 90% of them seen only once. This clonotype was sampled from an adult who received the AZD1222 COVID-19 vaccine. The rearrangement links TRBV12-3 or TRBV12-4 to TRBJ2-1; possible D gene TRBD2, 5 bases. The sequences come from peripheral blood, collected 28 days after the second AZD1222 dose. The CDR3 region is CASSLAGNEQFF. CDR3 sequence (DNA): TGTGCCAGCAGTCTGGCGGGCAATGAGCAGTTCTTC.